This T cell receptor beta chain was sequenced during a study of identifying expanded T cells in peripheral blood. Measured with immunoSEQ multiplex PCR; TCRdb has only the in-frame clones, and not every one. The top ten hold roughly 17% of the sample, which has 100,000 or so clones, around nine tenths seen once. V lost 0 bases and J 1 base, leaving 10 bases between the germline ends. The CDR3 runs to 16 residues. The germline V gene has CDR1 SGHTA and CDR2 FQGNSA. The sample comprised blood. The rearrangement uses TRBV7-2 and TRBJ2-1; a possible D gene is TRBD1 (6 bases). This sequence originates from a person between 18 and 75 years old in good health. DNA for the CDR3: TGTGCCAGCAGCTTAGCGGTCACAGGGTCCTACAATGAGCAGTTCTTC. Its translation: CASSLAVTGSYNEQFF.